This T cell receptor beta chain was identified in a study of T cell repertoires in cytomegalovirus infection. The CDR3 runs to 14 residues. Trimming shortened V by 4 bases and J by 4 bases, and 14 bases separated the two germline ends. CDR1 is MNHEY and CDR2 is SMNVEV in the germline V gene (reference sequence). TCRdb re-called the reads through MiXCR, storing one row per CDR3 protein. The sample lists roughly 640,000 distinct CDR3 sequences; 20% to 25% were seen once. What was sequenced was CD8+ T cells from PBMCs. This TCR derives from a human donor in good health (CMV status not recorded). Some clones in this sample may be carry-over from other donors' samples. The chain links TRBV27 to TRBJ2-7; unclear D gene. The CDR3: CASSSGEGPYEQYF. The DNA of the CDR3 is TGTGCCAGCAGTTCTGGGGAAGGGCCTTACGAGCAGTACTTC.